A few counts support the clone carrying this T cell receptor beta chain. The source of the sample is a study of blood T cell repertoires in COVID-19. In the original workflow: Amplified reference gene primers provided the basis for estimating nucleated cell counts. Data came from immunoSEQ multiplex PCR; TCRdb stores just in-frame clones and leaves some out. For V, J and clone size, that table is used; D and trimming come from the DNA. The sample consists of 150,000 to 200,000 clones, more than 80% of them appearing once. Germline-derived CDR1 and CDR2 are SQVTM and ANQGSEA. The CDR3 loop spans 15 amino acids. V lost 7 bases to trimming and J lost 4 bases; unmatched junction nucleotides: 11.

The gene calls are TRBV29-1 and TRBJ2-3; TRBD2 matches at 10 bases. Sequenced material: peripheral blood. The receptor was isolated from a man aged 45 to 65 with acute or convalescent COVID-19. The CDR3 DNA reads as TGCAGCGCCTCACAGGGGACTAGCGCGGCAGATACGCAGTATTTT. It specifies CSASQGTSAADTQYF.